This TCR beta chain was sequenced in a study of vaccination and CD4 T cells after COVID-19. About this clonotype: Its antigen is as yet unknown.

Treatment specified: 10-day PBMC culture with coronavirus spike peptide pools or control peptides (ViraFEST assay). According to the study, CD4+ T cells from the unexposed donor were gathered ahead of the COVID-19 pandemic (2011-2018). The Oncomine TCR Beta short-read assay sequenced DNA from cultured CD4+ T cells. CD4+ T cells were cultured, and genomic DNA was extracted from them. TCRdb used MiXCR to reprocess the PCR reads, holding one entry per CDR3 protein. Of approximately 6,700 distinct CDR3 sequences listed, just under 40% are singletons. Findings and caveats of the study: Convalescent patients had a median approximately 86% of post-vaccine SARS-CoV-2-reactive clones that were detected only after vaccination, not before it.

The sequence was obtained from a human donor in good health. Sequencing was performed on CD4+ T cells from blood, cultured in vitro.

The CDR3 spells CASSQTGANVLTF. The CDR3 DNA sequence: TGTGCCAGCAGCCAAACTGGGGCCAACGTCCTGACTTTC. The rearrangement uses TRBV2 and TRBJ2-6; D not resolved. Germline loops: CDR1 SNHLY, CDR2 FYNNEI. V was trimmed by 6 bases and J by 2 bases, leaving 5 bases between them. The CDR3 loop spans 13 amino acids.